This TCR beta chain was identified in a study of cytomegalovirus exposure and HLA in healthy donors. Study background: Findings of an earlier analysis included 117 million unique TCR beta sequences from roughly 200 million T cells. Study findings and constraints: There were reportedly fewer N-insertions in an Asian-associated ancestry cluster than the approximately 640-donor mean, in a later analysis. The study assumed roughly uniform donor sequencing depth for presence/absence analyses.

A multiplex PCR was run with 60 Vbeta primers and 13 Jbeta primers. Only in-frame clones appear in the TCRdb table, and some are missing; sequencing was by immunoSEQ multiplex PCR. The sample holds 90,000 to 120,000 clones, around a tenth seen once. Comments on this clone: The antigen remains unidentified.

The CDR3 is made up of 13 amino acids. With 8 bases removed from V and 3 bases from J, the gap between germline ends came to 13 bases. CDR1 is MNHNS, CDR2 SASEGT, per germline. Sequenced material: PBMCs. This TCR was sampled from a man in his forties in good health and CMV-seropositive. This chain connects TRBV6-1 to TRBJ2-5; D perhaps matches TRBD1 (6 bases). The CDR3 region is CASGQRGEETQYF. As DNA, the CDR3 is TGTGCCAGCGGACAGCGTGGGGAAGAGACCCAGTACTTC.